This T cell receptor (beta chain) derives from a study of T-cell reconstitution after alpha-beta-depleted transplantation in children. The study, taken as a whole, reports: T-cell numbers and diversity one year post-transplant derived largely from freshly generated T cells. There were reportedly several hundred expanded graft clones from which alpha-beta T cells came about two months after transplant. Some patients showed high day-60 TCRbeta diversity, which derived from surviving recipient T cells and thymic progenitors.

CDR3 size: 15 residues. Losses at the gene ends were 6 bases for V and 5 bases for J; bases not matched to a gene: 7. Germline CDR1 and CDR2: MDHEN and SYDVKM. This clonotype was detected only a few times. Its target is unknown. Unique molecular identifiers were built into the TCRbeta library. TCRdb reprocessed the PCR reads with MiXCR, giving one entry per CDR3 protein. The sample records hundreds of thousands of distinct CDR3 sequences, roughly 13% being singletons. This clonotype was obtained from a male patient between 10 and 17 years old who had a stem cell transplant for acute myeloid leukemia, so the T cells may come from the graft donor. This chain uses TRBV28 with TRBJ1-5; 10 nucleotides line up with TRBD1. The sequencing used PBMCs, mostly from graft donor cells, collected 360 days after TCRalphabeta/CD19-depleted stem cell transplant. The CDR3 loop is CASSQTGGQYQPQHF. CDR3 nucleotides: TGTGCCAGCAGCCAGACAGGGGGCCAGTATCAGCCCCAGCATTTT. Using reference TRBV28 and TRBJ1-5 for the parts outside the CDR3, the full variable domain is DVKVTQSSRYLVKRTGEKVFLECVQDMDHENMFWYRQDPGLGLRLIYFSYDVKMKEKGDIPEGYSVSREKKERFSLILESASTNQTSMYLCASSQTGGQYQPQHFGDGTRLSIL.